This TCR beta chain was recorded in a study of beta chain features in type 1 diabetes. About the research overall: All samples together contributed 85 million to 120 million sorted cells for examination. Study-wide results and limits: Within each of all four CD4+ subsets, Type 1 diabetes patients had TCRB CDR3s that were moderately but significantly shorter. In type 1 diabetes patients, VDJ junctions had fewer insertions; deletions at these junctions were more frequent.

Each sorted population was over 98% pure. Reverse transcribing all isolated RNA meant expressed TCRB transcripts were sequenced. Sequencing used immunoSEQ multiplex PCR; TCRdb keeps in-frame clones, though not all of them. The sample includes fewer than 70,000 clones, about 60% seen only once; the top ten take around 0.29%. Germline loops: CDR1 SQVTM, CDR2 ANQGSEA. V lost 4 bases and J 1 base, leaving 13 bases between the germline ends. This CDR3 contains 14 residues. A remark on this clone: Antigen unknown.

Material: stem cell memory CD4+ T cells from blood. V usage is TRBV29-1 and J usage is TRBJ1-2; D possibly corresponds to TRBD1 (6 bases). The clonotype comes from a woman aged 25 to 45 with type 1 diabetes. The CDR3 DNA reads TGCAGCGTTGCAGCGGGGGCTGGTAACTATGGCTACACCTTC. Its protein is CSVAAGAGNYGYTF.